Each of the 25 T cell receptor beta chains below was sequenced from the same sample in a study of human T cells and chemical hapten exposure. The time point here: patch test 2, 6 weeks after DPC sensitization. Noted treatment: therapeutic diphenylcyclopropenone sensitization with weekly scalp DPC. Each CDR3 protein gets one entry after TCRdb re-called the RACE reads with MiXCR. Among more than 80,000 distinct CDR3 sequences listed, roughly 10% were seen once. Material: whole blood, obtained in connection with sensitization to the hapten diphenylcyclopropenone (DPC). Receptors were obtained from a woman in her 50s with alopecia areata. Some clones in this sample may be carry-over from other donors' samples.

In its sample, this clonotype was seen a few times. The chain is built from TRBV7-9 and TRBJ1-2; 11 nucleotides agree with TRBD1. The CDR3 is made up of 14 amino acids. CDR1 is SEHNR and CDR2 is FQNEAQ in the germline V gene (reference sequence). The V and J ends lost 4 bases and 6 bases, in that order; junction bases with no gene match: 4. For the CDR3, the DNA is TGTGCCAGCAGCTGGGACAGGGGGGATCATGGCTACACCTTC. This codes for CASSWDRGDHGYTF.

This clonotype came up many times. The V gene is TRBV21-1, the J gene TRBJ2-7; the D segment call TRBD2 is taken from the table without a DNA check. TRBV21-1 is marked as a pseudogene. This CDR3 is 18 amino acids long. CDR3 protein: CASSKKGAVKGLLYEQYF. The CDR3, as DNA: TGTGCCAGCAGCAAAAAAGGTGCAGTTAAGGGACTGCTCTACGAGCAGTACTTC.

J is TRBJ1-5 and V is TRBV20-1; tentatively, D is TRBD1 (6 bases). Germline loops: CDR1 DFQATT, CDR2 SNEGSKA (reference sequence). Trimming took 4 bases from V and 5 from J, leaving 15 bases between them. This CDR3 is built from 14 residues. CDR3 residues: CSAKNRDGHQPQHF. The CDR3 DNA reads TGCAGTGCTAAGAACAGGGATGGGCATCAGCCCCAGCATTTT.

By its share, this clonotype is medium-sized. The chain joins TRBV5-5 to TRBJ1-5; the match to TRBD1 covers 8 bases. The CDR3 totals 15 residues. Trimming cost V 4 bases and J 6 bases; bases outside gene matches: 9. Germline CDR1 is SGHKS and CDR2 is YYEKEE (reference sequence). This CDR3 reads CASSIDRGGLQPQHF. The CDR3 region has the DNA TGTGCCAGCAGCATTGACAGGGGAGGCCTTCAGCCCCAGCATTTT.

The chain joins TRBV5-1 to TRBJ2-3; the D gene is possibly TRBD2 (6 bases). Germline V gene sequence: CDR1 SGHRS, CDR2 YFSETQ. The ends were cut back, 8 bases at V and 0 bases at J, with 10 bases in the middle. The CDR3 contains 13 residues. The CDR3 here is CASQGLSTDTQYF. DNA of the CDR3: TGCGCCAGTCAGGGACTGAGCACAGATACGCAGTATTTT. Full variable domain (outside the CDR3, taken from reference TRBV5-1 and TRBJ2-3): KAGVTQTPRYLIKTRGQQVTLSCSPISGHRSVSWYQQTPGQGLQFLFEYFSETQRNKGNFPGRFSGRQFSNSRSEMNVSTLELGDSALYLCASQGLSTDTQYFGPGTRLTVL.

This clonotype was observed a few times. V usage is TRBV12-3 or TRBV12-4 and J usage is TRBJ2-1, with 9 bases identical to TRBD2. J was trimmed by 4 bases and V by 5 bases; bases with no gene match: 9. The CDR3 is made up of 16 amino acids. The CDR3 sequence is CASSPGLAGPYNEQFF. The DNA for the CDR3 is TGTGCCAGCAGTCCCGGCCTAGCGGGACCTTACAATGAGCAGTTCTTC.

Ten or more counts support this clonotype. V is TRBV6-5 and J is TRBJ1-6; maybe TRBD1 (5 bases). Trimming shortened V by 6 bases and J by 0 bases, and 12 bases separated the two germline ends. Germline CDR1 MNHEY, CDR2 SVGAGI. This CDR3 is built from 16 residues. In DNA, the CDR3 is TGTGCCAGCAGCAGACAGTCGAGCTCCTATAATTCACCCCTCCACTTT. Translating it yields CASSRQSSSYNSPLHF.

This clonotype came up many times. The rearrangement links TRBV27 to TRBJ1-1; possibly TRBD1 for D (5 bases). The CDR3 totals 13 residues. Trimming removed 7 bases from V and 7 bases from J, with 16 bases in between. Germline lookup yields CDR1 MNHEY and CDR2 SMNVEV (reference sequence). The CDR3 loop is CASTPGLQGEAFF. CDR3 bases: TGTGCCAGCACCCCGGGACTCCAGGGTGAAGCTTTCTTT.

The chain couples TRBV29-1 to TRBJ1-1; D call uncertain. This CDR3 has 10 amino acids. Germline CDR1 and CDR2: SQVTM and ANQGSEA. CDR3 sequence reads: CTFGNTEAFF. The CDR3 DNA is TGCACATTCGGGAACACTGAAGCTTTCTTT.

This clonotype was recorded once. This chain connects TRBV29-1 to TRBJ2-1; TRBD1 agrees at 8 bases. CDR3 size: 14 residues. Germline-derived CDR1 and CDR2 are SQVTM and ANQGSEA. V gave up 8 bases and J gave up 6 bases; unmatched junction bases: 12. Written as DNA, the CDR3 is TGCAGCTCCACCGGGACAGGAAGAATCAATGAGCAGTTCTTC. It translates to CSSTGTGRINEQFF.

The sample holds many counts of this clonotype. The genes are TRBV7-8 and TRBJ1-2, with 7 bases aligning to TRBD1. The CDR3 is 16 residues long. From germline, CDR1 is SGHVS and CDR2 FQNEAQ. V was clipped by 5 bases and J by 4 bases; unmatched bases: 13. The CDR3 DNA reads as TGTGCCAGCAGCAAAGGTCAGACGACAGGGATCTATGGCTACACCTTC. This gives the protein CASSKGQTTGIYGYTF.

The chain recombines TRBV9 with TRBJ2-7, with TRBD1 identical over 7 bases. Trimming cost V 0 bases and J 0 bases; bases outside gene matches: 3. From germline, CDR1 is SGDLS and CDR2 YYNGEE. The CDR3 loop spans 15 amino acids. The CDR3 reads CASSVETGPSYEQYF. The CDR3 DNA is TGTGCCAGCAGCGTAGAGACAGGGCCCTCCTACGAGCAGTACTTC.

This clonotype showed up many times. V usage is TRBV12-3 or TRBV12-4 and J usage is TRBJ2-3; D possibly corresponds to TRBD2 (5 bases). The CDR3 runs 15 residues. Trimming stripped 7 bases from V and 2 bases from J, with 16 bases between. The CDR3 protein is CASTNRAGPTDTQYF. DNA of the CDR3: TGTGCCAGCACTAATCGGGCGGGCCCCACAGATACGCAGTATTTT.

The V and J genes are TRBV20-1 and TRBJ2-5; 7 bases align to TRBD1. V shed 1 base, J shed 0 bases, and the junction held 5 bases outside the gene matches. There are 15 residues in the CDR3. Germline-derived CDR1 and CDR2 are DFQATT and SNEGSKA (reference sequence). CDR3 protein: CSARVARGYQETQYF. CDR3 bases: TGCAGTGCTAGAGTCGCCAGGGGGTACCAAGAGACCCAGTACTTC.

The chain links TRBV6-5 to TRBJ2-1; TRBD2 matches at 9 bases. This CDR3 has 16 amino acids. The V gene's germline CDR1 is MNHEY and CDR2 SVGAGI. Trimming at V came to 0 bases and at J to 3 bases, leaving 3 bases not matched to a gene. CDR3 coding DNA: TGTGCCAGCAGTTACTCGGGCGGGGGGGACTACAATGAGCAGTTCTTC. Translating it yields CASSYSGGGDYNEQFF.

This clonotype was recorded at least ten times. This chain links TRBV7-9 with TRBJ1-5, with 7 bases that match TRBD1. The CDR3 has 15 residues. Germline-derived CDR1 and CDR2 are SEHNR and FQNEAQ (reference sequence). V shed 6 bases, J shed 0 bases, and the junction held 5 bases outside the gene matches. The CDR3 DNA sequence: TGTGCCAGCAGTCTAGGACAGGATAGCAATCAGCCCCAGCATTTT. This encodes CASSLGQDSNQPQHF.

This clonotype was picked up many times. This chain joins TRBV9 and TRBJ2-1, with 11 bases lining up with TRBD1. This CDR3 comprises 15 residues. V trimming: 0 bases; J trimming: 6 bases; junction bases outside the gene matches: 2. Germline CDR1 is SGDLS and CDR2 is YYNGEE. The CDR3 DNA sequence: TGTGCCAGCAGCGTAGGAGGGACAGGGGGCAATGAGCAGTTCTTC. Protein: CASSVGGTGGNEQFF.

There are a few counts of this clonotype. The chain recombines TRBV4-3 with TRBJ2-4; D unresolved. Trimming left V 1 base short and J 0 bases short, with 16 bases between. The CDR3 sequence is 18 residues long. Looked up from germline, CDR1 is LGHNA and CDR2 is YSLEER. The CDR3 reads CASSQVQGRQLAKNIQYF. The CDR3 nucleotides read TGCGCCAGCAGCCAAGTTCAAGGCAGGCAACTAGCCAAAAACATTCAGTACTTC.

This clonotype was counted at least ten times. The chain carries TRBV28 and TRBJ2-7; possibly TRBD1 for D (5 bases). Germline CDR1 is MDHEN and CDR2 is SYDVKM. V gave up 1 base and J gave up 2 bases, with 9 bases separating them. The CDR3 has 14 amino acids. This chain's CDR3 is CASSLYTGTYEQYF. CDR3 bases: TGTGCCAGCAGTTTATATACAGGAACCTACGAGCAGTACTTC. The entire variable domain, with the rest obtained from reference TRBV28 and TRBJ2-7, is as follows: DVKVTQSSRYLVKRTGEKVFLECVQDMDHENMFWYRQDPGLGLRLIYFSYDVKMKEKGDIPEGYSVSREKKERFSLILESASTNQTSMYLCASSLYTGTYEQYFGPGTRLTVT.

This clonotype occurred many times. The V and J genes are TRBV28 and TRBJ2-7, with TRBD2 identical over 14 bases. J gave up 9 bases and V 10 bases, and 5 bases lay outside the gene matches. This CDR3 is 12 amino acids long. Germline values: CDR1 MDHEN, CDR2 SYDVKM. CDR3 region: CATGTSGRGQYF. The CDR3 coding sequence is TGTGCCACCGGGACTAGCGGGAGAGGGCAGTACTTC.

This rearrangement joins TRBV6-6 to TRBJ1-5; 9 positions agree with TRBD1. CDR3 size: 18 residues. Unmatched junction bases numbered 8, after V lost 2 bases and J lost 0 bases. CDR1 and CDR2 (germline): MNHNY, SVGAGI (reference sequence). The CDR3 protein is CASSYPRDRANSNQPQHF. In DNA, the CDR3 is TGTGCCAGCAGTTACCCGAGGGACAGGGCGAATAGCAATCAGCCCCAGCATTTT.

As to this clonotype: A much larger clone differs by one base, so this may be a read error. V usage is TRBV7-9 and J usage is TRBJ2-1; 10 nucleotides agree with TRBD2. With 2 bases clipped from V and 8 bases from J, the junction kept 6 bases outside the gene matches. The CDR3 consists of 15 residues. In germline, CDR1 is SEHNR, CDR2 FQNEAQ (reference sequence). The CDR3 sequence: CASSLRWLAGDEQFF. As DNA, the CDR3 is TGTGCCAGCAGCTTAAGATGGCTAGCGGGAGATGAGCAGTTCTTC.

This clonotype was seen many times. The gene calls are TRBV7-2 and TRBJ2-5; TRBD2 matches at 8 bases. Germline assignment: CDR1 SGHTA and CDR2 FQGNSA. There are 14 residues in the CDR3. V lost 5 bases to trimming and J lost 5 bases; unmatched junction nucleotides: 7. CDR3 nucleotides: TGTGCCAGCAGCACCGGACTAGCAGTGGAGACCCAGTACTTC. It yields the protein CASSTGLAVETQYF.

This clonotype has a handful of counts. The V gene is TRBV11-2, the J gene TRBJ2-7; TRBD2 is a possible D gene (5 bases). Per germline, CDR1 SGHAT and CDR2 FQNNGV. The CDR3 consists of 13 residues. The V gene lost 0 bases and the J gene lost 6 bases, with 9 bases spanning the gap. CDR3 loop: CASSLEGGLEQYF. CDR3 DNA: TGTGCCAGCAGCTTAGAGGGCGGACTCGAGCAGTACTTC.

This sequence joins TRBV29-1 and TRBJ1-4; maybe TRBD1 (5 bases). V shed 5 bases and J shed 4 bases, with 11 bases lying between them. Germline CDR1 SQVTM, CDR2 ANQGSEA. The CDR3 consists of 13 residues. The DNA for the CDR3 is TGCAGCGTTTCCGGGACGGGTAATGAAAAACTGTTTTTT. Encoded protein: CSVSGTGNEKLFF.